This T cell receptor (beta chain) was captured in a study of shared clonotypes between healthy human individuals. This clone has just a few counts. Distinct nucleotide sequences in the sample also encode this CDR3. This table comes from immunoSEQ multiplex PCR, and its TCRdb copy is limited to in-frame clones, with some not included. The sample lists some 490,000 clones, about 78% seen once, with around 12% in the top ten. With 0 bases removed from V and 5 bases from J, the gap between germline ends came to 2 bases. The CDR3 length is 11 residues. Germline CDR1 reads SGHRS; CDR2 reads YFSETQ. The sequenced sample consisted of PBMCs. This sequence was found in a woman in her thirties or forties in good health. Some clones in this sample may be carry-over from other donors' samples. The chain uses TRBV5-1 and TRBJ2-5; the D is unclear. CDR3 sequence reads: CASSLDETQYF. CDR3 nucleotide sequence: TGCGCCAGCAGCTTGGATGAGACCCAGTACTTC.